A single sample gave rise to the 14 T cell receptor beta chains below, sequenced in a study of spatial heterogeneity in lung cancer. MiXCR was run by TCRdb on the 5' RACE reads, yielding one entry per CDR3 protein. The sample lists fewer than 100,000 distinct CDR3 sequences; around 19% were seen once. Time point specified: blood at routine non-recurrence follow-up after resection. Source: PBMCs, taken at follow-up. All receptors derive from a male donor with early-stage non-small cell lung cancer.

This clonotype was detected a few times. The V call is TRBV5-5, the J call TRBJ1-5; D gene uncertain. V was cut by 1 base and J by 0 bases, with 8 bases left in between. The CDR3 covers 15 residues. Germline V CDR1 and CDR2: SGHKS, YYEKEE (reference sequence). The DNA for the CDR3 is TGTGCCAGCAGCTTGATTGGGGATAGCAATCAGCCCCAGCATTTT. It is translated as CASSLIGDSNQPQHF. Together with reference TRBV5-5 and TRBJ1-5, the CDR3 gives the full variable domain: DAGVTQSPTHLIKTRGQQVTLRCSPISGHKSVSWYQQVLGQGPQFIFQYYEKEERGRGNFPDRFSARQFPNYSSELNVNALLLGDSALYLCASSLIGDSNQPQHFGDGTRLSIL.

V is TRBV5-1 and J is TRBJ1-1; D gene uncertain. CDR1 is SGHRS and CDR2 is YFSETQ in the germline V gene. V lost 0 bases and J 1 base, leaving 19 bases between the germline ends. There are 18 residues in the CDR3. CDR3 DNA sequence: TGCGCCAGCAGCTTGGTCGTTTTTACAGATACTGAGAACACTGAAGCTTTCTTT. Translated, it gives CASSLVVFTDTENTEAFF.

The CDR3 reads CASSIHRRLNTEAFF. The CDR3 nucleotides read TGTGCCAGCAGCATTCACAGAAGGCTTAACACTGAAGCTTTCTTT. The gene calls are TRBV7-9 and TRBJ1-1; D remains ambiguous. Germline V lookup: CDR1 SEHNR, CDR2 FQNEAQ (reference sequence). This CDR3 has 15 residues. With 5 bases removed from V and 2 bases from J, the gap between germline ends came to 15 bases. The full variable domain, its missing parts supplied by reference TRBV7-9 and TRBJ1-1, is DTGVSQNPRHKITKRGQNVTFRCDPISEHNRLYWYRQTLGQGPEFLTYFQNEAQLEKSRLLSDRFSAERPKGSFSTLEIQRTEQGDSAMYLCASSIHRRLNTEAFFGQGTRLTVV.

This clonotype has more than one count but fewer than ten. Written as DNA, the CDR3 is TGTGCCTGGAGCGAGGACAGGGAGAACACTGAAGCTTTCTTT. It translates to CAWSEDRENTEAFF. This chain connects TRBV30 to TRBJ1-1, with 8 nucleotides matching TRBD1. In germline, CDR1 is GTSNPN, CDR2 SVGIG (reference sequence). The J segment lost 1 base and the V segment lost 3 bases, leaving 4 bases of the junction unmatched. The CDR3 is 14 amino acids.

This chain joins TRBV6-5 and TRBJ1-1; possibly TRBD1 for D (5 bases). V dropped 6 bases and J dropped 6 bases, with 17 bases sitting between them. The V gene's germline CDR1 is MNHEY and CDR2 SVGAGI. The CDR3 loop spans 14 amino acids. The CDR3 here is CASSSRGPDSEAFF. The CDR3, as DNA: TGTGCCAGCAGCTCAAGGGGACCGGACTCTGAAGCTTTCTTT.

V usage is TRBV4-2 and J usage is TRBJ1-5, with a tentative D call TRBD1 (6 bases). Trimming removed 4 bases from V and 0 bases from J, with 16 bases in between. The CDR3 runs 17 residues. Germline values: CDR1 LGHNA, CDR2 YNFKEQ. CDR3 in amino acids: CASSLHTGTDSNQPQHF. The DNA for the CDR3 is TGTGCCAGCAGCCTACACACAGGGACGGATAGCAATCAGCCCCAGCATTTT.

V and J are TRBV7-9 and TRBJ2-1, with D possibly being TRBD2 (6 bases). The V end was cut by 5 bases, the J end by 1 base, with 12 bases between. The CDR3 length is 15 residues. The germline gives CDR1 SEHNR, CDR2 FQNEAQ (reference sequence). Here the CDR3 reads CASSRGLSSYNEQFF. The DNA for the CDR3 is TGTGCCAGCAGCAGGGGACTTAGTTCCTACAATGAGCAGTTCTTC.

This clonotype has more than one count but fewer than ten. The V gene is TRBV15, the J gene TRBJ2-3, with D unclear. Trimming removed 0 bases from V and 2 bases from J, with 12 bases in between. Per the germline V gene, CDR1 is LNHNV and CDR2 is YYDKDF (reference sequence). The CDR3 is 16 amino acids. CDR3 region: CATSRDLQRFTDTQYF. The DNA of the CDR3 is TGTGCCACCAGCAGAGATCTCCAGCGATTCACAGATACGCAGTATTTT. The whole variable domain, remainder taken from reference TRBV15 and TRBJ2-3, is DAMVIQNPRYQVTQFGKPVTLSCSQTLNHNVMYWYQQKSSQAPKLLFHYYDKDFNNEADTPDNFQSRRPNTSFCFLDIRSPGLGDTAMYLCATSRDLQRFTDTQYFGPGTRLTVL.

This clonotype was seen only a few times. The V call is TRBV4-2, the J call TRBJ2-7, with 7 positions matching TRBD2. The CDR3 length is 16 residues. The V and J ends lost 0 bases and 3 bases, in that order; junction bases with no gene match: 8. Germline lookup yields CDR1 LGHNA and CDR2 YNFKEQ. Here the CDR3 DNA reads TGTGCCAGCAGCCAAGAGGGTGTAGCTAGCGGCTACGAGCAGTACTTC. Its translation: CASSQEGVASGYEQYF.

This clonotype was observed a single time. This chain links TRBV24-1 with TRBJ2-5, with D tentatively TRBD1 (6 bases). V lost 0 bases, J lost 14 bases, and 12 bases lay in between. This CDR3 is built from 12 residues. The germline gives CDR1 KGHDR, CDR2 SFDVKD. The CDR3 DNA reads TGTGCCACCAGTGATTTGGGACAGATTCTTTACTTC. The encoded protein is CATSDLGQILYF.

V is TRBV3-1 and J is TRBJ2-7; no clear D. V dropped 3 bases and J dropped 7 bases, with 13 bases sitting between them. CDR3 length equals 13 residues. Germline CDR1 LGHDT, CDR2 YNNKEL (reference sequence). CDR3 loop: CASSHVAHLEQYF. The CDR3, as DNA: TGTGCCAGCAGCCATGTTGCCCATTTGGAGCAGTACTTC.

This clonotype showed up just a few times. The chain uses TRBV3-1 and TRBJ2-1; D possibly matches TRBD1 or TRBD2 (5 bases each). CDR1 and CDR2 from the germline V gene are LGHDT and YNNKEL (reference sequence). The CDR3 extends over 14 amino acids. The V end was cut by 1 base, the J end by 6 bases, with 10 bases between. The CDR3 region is CASSQVWGSNEQFF. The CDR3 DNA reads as TGTGCCAGCAGCCAAGTGTGGGGGAGCAATGAGCAGTTCTTC.

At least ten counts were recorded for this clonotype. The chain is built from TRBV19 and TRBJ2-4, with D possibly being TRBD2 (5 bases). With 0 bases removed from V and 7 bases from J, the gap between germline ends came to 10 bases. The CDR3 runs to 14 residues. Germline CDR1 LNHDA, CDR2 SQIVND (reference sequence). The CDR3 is CASSIEQPGNIQYF. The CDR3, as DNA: TGTGCCAGTAGTATAGAACAGCCGGGGAACATTCAGTACTTC.

DNA of the CDR3: TGTGCCAGCAGGGGTGGGACAGGGGAAGAGACCCAGTACTTC. Translation gives CASRGGTGEETQYF. The chain combines TRBV7-2 with TRBJ2-5; the match to TRBD1 covers 10 bases. This CDR3 region has 14 residues. V dropped 6 bases and J dropped 3; count of bases not matched to a gene: 4. CDR1 and CDR2 (germline): SGHTA, FQGNSA.